This TCR beta chain was identified in a study of identifying expanded T cells in peripheral blood. Germline values: CDR1 KGHSH, CDR2 LQKENI. The CDR3 has 13 residues. Trimming at V came to 3 bases and at J to 5 bases, leaving 3 bases not matched to a gene. The method was immunoSEQ multiplex PCR; TCRdb's version includes in-frame clones alone and lacks a portion of them. The table has about 80,000 clones, roughly 84% seen once. The chain joins TRBV18 to TRBJ2-7, with 8 bases fitting TRBD1. The origin of this receptor is a person aged 18 to 75 in good health. Sequences were obtained from blood. The chain's CDR3 is CASSPRTGNEQYF. The CDR3 DNA is TGTGCCAGCTCACCCCGGACAGGGAACGAGCAGTACTTC.